The following is a T cell receptor beta chain sequence with its context. The sample is drawn from a study of blood T cell repertoires in COVID-19. Study background: Acute-phase and convalescent COVID-19 samples originated in the United States, Italy and Spain. T cells, B-cell-depleted T cells, or PBMCs provided the cDNA or gDNA that served as material.

V was clipped by 3 bases and J by 9 bases, with 18 bases between them. This CDR3 is 14 amino acids long. Looked up from germline, CDR1 is GTSNPN and CDR2 is SVGIG (reference sequence). As processed by the authors: Estimated nucleated cell counts came from reference gene primer amplification. Sequencing was performed with immunoSEQ multiplex PCR; in TCRdb, only in-frame clones are kept and a portion is missing. The V and J calls and clone size were taken over from that table, and D and trimming were inferred from the DNA. This table holds about 200,000 clones, 80% to 90% found once. The sample consisted of peripheral blood. The receptor's source is a human donor in a cohort sampled during active COVID-19. The chain uses TRBV30 and TRBJ1-5; D is unresolved. The CDR3 DNA reads TGTGCCTGGAGCGGTGGACTCTCGGAAGGGCCCCAGCATTTT. It yields the protein CAWSGGLSEGPQHF.